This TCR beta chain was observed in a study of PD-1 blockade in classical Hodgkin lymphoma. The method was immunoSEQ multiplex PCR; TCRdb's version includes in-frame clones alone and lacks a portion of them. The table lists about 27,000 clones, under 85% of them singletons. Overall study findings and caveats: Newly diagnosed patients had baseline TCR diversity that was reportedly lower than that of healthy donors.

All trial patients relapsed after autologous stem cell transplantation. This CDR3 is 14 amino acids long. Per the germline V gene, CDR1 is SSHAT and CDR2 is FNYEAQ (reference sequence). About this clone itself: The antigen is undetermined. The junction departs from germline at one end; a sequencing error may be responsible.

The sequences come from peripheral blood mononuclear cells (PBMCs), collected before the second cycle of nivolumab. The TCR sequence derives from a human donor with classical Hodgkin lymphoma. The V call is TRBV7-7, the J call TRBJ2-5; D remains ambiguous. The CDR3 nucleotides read TGTGCTAGCAGCAAGGACCGTATGATGGAGACCCAGTACTTC. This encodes CASSKDRMMETQYF.